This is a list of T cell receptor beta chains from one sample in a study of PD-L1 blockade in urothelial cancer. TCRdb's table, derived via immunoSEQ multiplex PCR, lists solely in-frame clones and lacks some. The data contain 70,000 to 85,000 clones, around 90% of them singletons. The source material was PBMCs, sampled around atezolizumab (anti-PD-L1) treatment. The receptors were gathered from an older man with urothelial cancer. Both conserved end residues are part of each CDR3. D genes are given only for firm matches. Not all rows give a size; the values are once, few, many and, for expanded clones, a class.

TGTGCCAGCAGCGTAAGGACTAGCGGGAGCATTGAGCAGTTCTTC CASSVRTSGSIEQFF TRBV9 NA TRBD2 TRBJ2-1
TGTGCTAGTGGTTCAACCGGGAGGACCTACAATGAGCAGTTCTTC CASGSTGRTYNEQFF TRBV12-5 NA TRBD2 TRBJ2-1
TGTGCCAGTAGTGGAACAGGGGACCCCACTGAAGCTTTCTTT CASSGTGDPTEAFF TRBV19 NA TRBD1 TRBJ1-1
TGTGCCAGCAGTCCGACCCTACAGGGTACGCAGTATTTT CASSPTLQGTQYF TRBV6-5 NA NA TRBJ2-3
TGTGCCAGCAGCTTCGTTGAGCGGGACCTCTCCTACGAGCAGTACTTC CASSFVERDLSYEQYF TRBV7-9 once TRBD2 TRBJ2-7
TGTGCCAGCAGCCTGACAGTTAATCAGCCCCAGCATTTT CASSLTVNQPQHF TRBV6-6 NA NA TRBJ1-5
TGTGCCAGCTCACCTCGGACAGGGGGGGATGGCTACACCTTC CASSPRTGGDGYTF TRBV18 few TRBD1 TRBJ1-2
TGTGCCAGCAGTGAGTCTCTTACTGCTGTGAAGACCCAGTACTTC CASSESLTAVKTQYF TRBV6-1 NA NA TRBJ2-5
TGTGCCAGCAGCTTAGGAGGCGGACAGGGCCTCAACTATCAGTACTTC CASSLGGGQGLNYQYF TRBV7-9 NA TRBD1 TRBJ2-4
TGTGCCAGCAGGGGCCGGGACAGGGGCACCTATGGCTACACCTTC CASRGRDRGTYGYTF TRBV6-6 once TRBD1 TRBJ1-2
TGTGCCAGTAGTATTGAGGGGGCGTCGGGCAATGAGCAGTTCTTC CASSIEGASGNEQFF TRBV19 NA TRBD1 TRBJ2-1
TGTGCCAGCAGCAAAGTACTAGCGGGAGGGCCACGCACAGATACGCAGTATTTT CASSKVLAGGPRTDTQYF TRBV21-1 NA NA TRBJ2-3
TGTGCCAGCAGTCCACCCAGGGGGCTAAGCTCCTACAATGAGCAGTTCTTC CASSPPRGLSSYNEQFF TRBV27 NA TRBD1 TRBJ2-1
TGTGCCAGCAGCTTGGGAGGACAGGTCCCCCCCCGCGAGCAGTACTTC CASSLGGQVPPREQYF TRBV5-4 NA TRBD1 TRBJ2-7
TGTGCCAGCAGGGGGACAGGCAACAATGAAAAACTGTTTTTT CASRGTGNNEKLFF TRBV28 NA TRBD1 TRBJ1-4
TGTGCCAGCAGCGCCGGACAGGGAACGGCTTTCTTT CASSAGQGTAFF TRBV7-6 NA TRBD1 TRBJ1-1